Below, 17 T cell receptor beta chains from the same sample are listed, as sequenced in a study of blood T cell repertoires in COVID-19. Some clones are missing from TCRdb's copy, which holds only in-frame ones; the method was immunoSEQ multiplex PCR. The sample shows about 70,000 clones, around four fifths of them seen only once. The sequencing sample was made of peripheral blood. These TCRs come from a woman aged 55-70 years with acute or convalescent COVID-19.

The rearrangement links TRBV19 to TRBJ1-1, with D maybe TRBD1 (5 bases). CDR1 and CDR2 from the germline V gene are LNHDA and SQIVND (reference sequence). The CDR3 is 13 residues long. The ends were cut back, 8 bases at V and 5 bases at J, with 15 bases in the middle. In DNA form, the CDR3 reads TGTGCCAGTCGACCCTGGGGGGAAACTGAAGCTTTCTTT. It codes for CASRPWGETEAFF.

This chain links TRBV4-1 with TRBJ2-1; 7 bases line up with TRBD2. CDR3 length: 18 residues. The germline CDR1 and CDR2 sequences are MGHRA and YSYEKL. J was trimmed by 6 bases and V by 0 bases; bases with no gene match: 14. CDR3 region: CASSQEGLGGRRGNEQFF. CDR3 DNA sequence: TGCGCCAGCAGCCAAGAGGGTCTGGGCGGGAGACGGGGCAATGAGCAGTTCTTC.

This sequence joins TRBV5-6 and TRBJ2-1; possibly TRBD2 for D (6 bases). The germline V gene has CDR1 SGHDT and CDR2 YYEEEE. This CDR3 has 14 residues. The V and J ends lost 4 bases and 6 bases respectively, with 14 bases between them. The DNA of the CDR3 is TGTGCCAGCAGCGGTGCCGGGACTCTCAATGAGCAGTTCTTC. Encoded protein: CASSGAGTLNEQFF.

This chain connects TRBV12-3 or TRBV12-4 to TRBJ2-3, with D tentatively TRBD2 (5 bases). CDR3 length: 12 amino acids. V dropped 5 bases and J dropped 6 bases, with 9 bases sitting between them. This CDR3 reads CASSRGADTQYF. CDR3 nucleotides: TGTGCCAGCAGTCGGGGTGCCGATACGCAGTATTTT.

This clone was detected a few times. The V call is TRBV7-9, the J call TRBJ1-2; tentative D call: TRBD1 (6 bases). Trimming left V 4 bases short and J 3 bases short, with 12 bases between. The CDR3 consists of 14 residues. Looked up from germline, CDR1 is SEHNR and CDR2 is FQNEAQ (reference sequence). The CDR3, as DNA: TGTGCCAGCAGCTCCTCAGGGGAAGACTATGGCTACACCTTC. Protein product: CASSSSGEDYGYTF.

V and J are TRBV5-1 and TRBJ1-3, with D possibly matching TRBD1 (6 bases). The germline V gene has CDR1 SGHRS and CDR2 YFSETQ. V was cut by 5 bases and J by 6 bases, with 18 bases left in between. This CDR3 is 15 amino acids long. CDR3 sequence: CASRTGQRQTNTIYF. In nucleotides, the CDR3 is TGCGCCAGCAGGACCGGACAGCGCCAAACAAACACCATATATTTT.

This clone came up once. The chain employs TRBV5-8 and TRBJ1-5, with D tentatively TRBD1 (6 bases). The CDR3 runs 16 residues. Trimming cost V 2 bases and J 0 bases, with 12 bases left between them. Germline CDR1 and CDR2: SGHTS and YDEGEE. CDR3: CASSLTGITSNQPQHF. Written as DNA, the CDR3 is TGTGCCAGCAGCTTAACAGGGATTACTAGCAATCAGCCCCAGCATTTT.

V gene TRBV18 combines with J gene TRBJ1-2; D perhaps matches TRBD1 (6 bases). This CDR3 contains 17 residues. V lost 2 bases, J lost 0 bases, and 16 bases lay in between. Germline loops: CDR1 KGHSH, CDR2 LQKENI. As DNA, the CDR3 is TGTGCCAGCTCACCAACCGGACAGTGGGGTACTAACTATGGCTACACCTTC. Protein: CASSPTGQWGTNYGYTF.

V is TRBV19 and J is TRBJ1-6; TRBD1 agrees at 7 bases. CDR3 length: 12 amino acids. J was trimmed by 7 bases and V by 11 bases; bases with no gene match: 5. Germline lookup yields CDR1 LNHDA and CDR2 SQIVND (reference sequence). The CDR3 reads CAARDRNSPLHF. For the CDR3, the DNA is TGTGCCGCCCGGGACAGAAATTCACCCCTCCACTTT.

The V gene is TRBV18, the J gene TRBJ2-7; 10 positions match TRBD2. Germline V CDR1 and CDR2: KGHSH, LQKENI. This CDR3 is built from 13 residues. V lost 3 bases to trimming and J lost 5 bases; unmatched junction nucleotides: 1. CDR3 loop: CASSPGTSDEQYF. The CDR3 region has the DNA TGTGCCAGCTCACCTGGGACTAGCGACGAGCAGTACTTC.

This rearrangement joins TRBV6-1 to TRBJ1-5; D gene uncertain. Germline-derived CDR1 and CDR2 are MNHNS and SASEGT. The length of the CDR3 is 13 residues. Trimming shortened V by 3 bases and J by 4 bases, and 7 bases separated the two germline ends. The CDR3 reads CASSDAGNQPQHF. Here the CDR3 DNA reads TGTGCCAGCAGTGACGCGGGTAATCAGCCCCAGCATTTT.

The chain carries TRBV18 and TRBJ2-5, with TRBD2 matching 12 bases. Germline CDR1 and CDR2: KGHSH and LQKENI. The V segment lost 6 bases and the J segment 1 base; nucleotides outside the gene matches: 6. This CDR3 has 16 residues. Written as DNA, the CDR3 is TGTGCCAGCTCCCGAGGACTAGCGGGGAGCCAAGAGACCCAGTACTTC. It specifies CASSRGLAGSQETQYF.

J is TRBJ2-7 and V is TRBV27, with 9 positions matching TRBD1. The germline V gene has CDR1 MNHEY and CDR2 SMNVEV (reference sequence). The CDR3 consists of 15 residues. V lost 3 bases to trimming and J lost 3 bases; unmatched junction nucleotides: 6. CDR3 nucleotides: TGTGCCAGCAGTTTCAGGACAGGGGTAAACTACGAGCAGTACTTC. It translates to CASSFRTGVNYEQYF.

Here the CDR3 reads CASSEARGLGETQYF. As DNA, the CDR3 is TGTGCCAGCAGTGAGGCCAGGGGCTTGGGGGAGACCCAGTACTTC. This rearrangement joins TRBV6-1 to TRBJ2-5; D might be TRBD1 (6 bases). Germline V CDR1 and CDR2: MNHNS, SASEGT. This CDR3 region has 15 residues. Between the trimmed V and J ends, which lost 3 bases and 5 bases, there was a span of 16 bases.

The chain uses TRBV18 and TRBJ2-5; 7 nucleotides match TRBD1. The V gene end was trimmed by 3 bases and the J gene end by 1 base; junction bases not matched to a gene: 2. This CDR3 is 14 amino acids long. Germline loops: CDR1 KGHSH, CDR2 LQKENI. The DNA of the CDR3 is TGTGCCAGCTCACCGGGACAGCTCCAAGAGACCCAGTACTTC. It is translated as CASSPGQLQETQYF.

In its sample, this clone was seen a few times. The rearrangement uses TRBV4-1 and TRBJ2-1, with a tentative D call TRBD2 (6 bases). CDR1 is MGHRA, CDR2 YSYEKL, per germline. This CDR3 has 18 amino acids. The V gene lost 1 base and the J gene lost 2 bases, with 18 bases spanning the gap. As DNA, the CDR3 is TGCGCCAGCAGCCAAGGGAAGGTCGGGGGTTACGCCTACAATGAGCAGTTCTTC. The encoded protein is CASSQGKVGGYAYNEQFF.

V usage is TRBV7-9 and J usage is TRBJ2-5; TRBD2 agrees at 13 bases. V shed 5 bases and J 3 bases; nucleotides not matched to a gene: 3. CDR1 SEHNR and CDR2 FQNEAQ come from the germline V gene (reference sequence). The CDR3 length is 15 residues. The CDR3 reads CASSRGTSGKETQYF. In nucleotides, the CDR3 is TGTGCCAGCAGCCGGGGGACTAGCGGGAAAGAGACCCAGTACTTC.